Listed below are T cell receptor beta chains from one sample, sequenced in a study of early T cells in non-severe SARS-CoV-2 infection. TCRdb used MiXCR to reprocess the 5' RACE reads, holding one entry per CDR3 protein. The sample has approximately 9,900 distinct CDR3 sequences; 4% to 5.5% are singletons. The specimen was whole blood. These receptors all come from an adult who was a healthcare worker with PCR-confirmed SARS-CoV-2 infection or an uninfected control (not recorded which). CDR3s include the opening cysteine and the closing phenylalanine or tryptophan. A D gene is named only where the DNA matches it firmly. Clone size is not always given. Where it is, it says once, few, many or a class for expanded clones.

>-|TRBJ2-4|TRBV10-3|many
TGTGCCATCAGTGAGAAGGGGCGGCAGGAAAACATTCAGTACTTC
CAISEKGRQENIQYF
>-|TRBJ2-6|TRBV7-8|-
TGTGCCAGCAGAGGAGGGGCGGCTTCTGGGGCCAACGTCCTGACTTTC
CASRGGAASGANVLTF
>-|TRBJ2-3|TRBV7-9|-
TGTGCCAGCAGCTCCGACTCAGATACGCAGTATTTT
CASSSDSDTQYF
>TRBD2|TRBJ2-2|TRBV7-8|medium-sized
TGTGCCAGCAGTTTAGCGGGAGTCACCGGGGAGCTGTTTTTT
CASSLAGVTGELFF
>-|TRBJ2-2|TRBV12-3/TRBV12-4|many
TGTGCCAGCAGATTGGAGTCCACCGGGGAGCTGTTTTTT
CASRLESTGELFF
>-|TRBJ2-7|TRBV18|many
TGTGCCAGCTCACCGACGTCCCAGGGTCCCTACGAGCAGTACTTC
CASSPTSQGPYEQYF
>-|TRBJ2-6|TRBV19|medium-sized
TGTGCCAGTACCTACAGGCTCTCTGGGGCCAACGTCCTGACTTTC
CASTYRLSGANVLTF
>TRBD1|TRBJ2-5|TRBV20-1|medium-sized
TGCAGTGCCGAGGGACAGGATCAAGAGACCCAGTACTTC
CSAEGQDQETQYF
>-|TRBJ2-4|TRBV19|medium-sized
TGTGCCAGTAGTATCCCGGGAACCAAAAACATTCAGTACTTC
CASSIPGTKNIQYF
>TRBD1|TRBJ1-1|TRBV7-2|medium-sized
TGTGCCAGCAGCCCCTGGACAGGGGGCTGGAGAACTGAAGCTTTCTTT
CASSPWTGGWRTEAFF
>-|TRBJ2-4|TRBV3-1|medium-sized
TGTGCCAGCAGCCAAGATCCGAACATTCAGTACTTC
CASSQDPNIQYF
>TRBD1|TRBJ2-2|TRBV15|many
TGTGCCACCAGCAGAGATCGGGACAGCTACCCCGGGGAGCTGTTTTTT
CATSRDRDSYPGELFF
>-|TRBJ1-4|TRBV7-6|many
TGTGCCAGCACCCGCCGGGGTGGTGAAAAACTGTTTTTT
CASTRRGGEKLFF
>TRBD2|TRBJ2-7|TRBV28|many
TGTGCCAGCAGCCGGATGTGGGGACTAGCATACGAGCAGTACTTC
CASSRMWGLAYEQYF
>-|TRBJ2-1|TRBV20-1|medium-sized
TGCAGTGCTAGAGTACCGGTCCCTACATACAATGAGCAGTTCTTC
CSARVPVPTYNEQFF
>TRBD2|TRBJ2-5|TRBV6-5|many
TGTGCCAGCAGTTACGCGGGAGGGGGGGAGACCCAGTACTTC
CASSYAGGGETQYF
>-|TRBJ2-5|TRBV9|many
TGTGCCAGCAGCGTAGCTATTTCGCAGGGAGAGACCCAGTACTTC
CASSVAISQGETQYF
>TRBD2|TRBJ2-1|TRBV7-8|-
TGTGCCAGCAGCACCCTGACTAGCGATGAGCAGTTCTTC
CASSTLTSDEQFF
>TRBD1|TRBJ2-7|TRBV27|medium-sized
TGTGTCAGCAGTTTAACGAGGGGGCGCCCCCAGAAGCAGTACTTC
CVSSLTRGRPQKQYF
>TRBD2|TRBJ2-7|TRBV11-2|few
TGTGCCAGCAGCTCCTTGGGACTAGCGTACGAGCAGTACTTC
CASSSLGLAYEQYF
>TRBD1|TRBJ1-5|TRBV6-5|many
TGTGCCAGCAGTTACTCCTGGCAGGGGGCCCTTTCGAGCAATCAGCCCCAGCATTTT
CASSYSWQGALSSNQPQHF
>TRBD1|TRBJ2-7|TRBV6-5|many
TGTGCCAGCAGTTACCGGGGACAGGGGGTCTACGAGCAGTACTTC
CASSYRGQGVYEQYF
>TRBD2|TRBJ2-1|TRBV20-1|many
TGCAGTTTTAGCGGGAGGGCGGGCAATGAGCAGTTCTTC
CSFSGRAGNEQFF
>-|TRBJ2-1|TRBV14|few
TGTGCCAGCAGCCAAGATAGGGGCAGGGTCCTCTACAATGAGCAGTTCTTC
CASSQDRGRVLYNEQFF
>-|TRBJ1-2|TRBV29-1|medium-sized
TGCAGCGTTGAAGGGGGGGACAATGGCTACACCTTC
CSVEGGDNGYTF
>TRBD1|TRBJ2-7|TRBV5-1|medium-sized
TGCGCCAGCAGCTTGGAAGGACAGGGGTATTTCGAGCAGTACTTC
CASSLEGQGYFEQYF
>TRBD2|TRBJ2-3|TRBV24-1|many
TGTGCCACCAGTTCCAGACTAGCGGGAGGGTTCACAGATACGCAGTATTTT
CATSSRLAGGFTDTQYF
>-|TRBJ2-2|TRBV29-1|many
TGCAGCGTTGAGGTCAGCAGGGGAGGGTACACCGGGGAGCTGTTTTTT
CSVEVSRGGYTGELFF
>-|TRBJ2-1|TRBV7-2|medium-sized
TGTGCCAGCAGCCTGGACTATTTCGAAGTCGCCTACAATGAGCAGTTCTTC
CASSLDYFEVAYNEQFF
>TRBD2|TRBJ2-3|TRBV10-3|many
TGTGCCATCAGTGTTTCGGGAGGGGAGGATACGCAGTATTTT
CAISVSGGEDTQYF
>TRBD1|TRBJ1-3|TRBV30|medium-sized
TGTGCCTGGAGTGTAACAGGGGCATCCGGAAACACCATATATTTT
CAWSVTGASGNTIYF
>TRBD1|TRBJ2-4|TRBV6-6|many
TGTGCCAGCAGTTTTACAGGGGATGATAACATTCAGTACTTC
CASSFTGDDNIQYF
>-|TRBJ2-1|TRBV6-5|-
TGTGCCAGCAGTTACTTAACTGAGCAGTTCTTC
CASSYLTEQFF
>-|TRBJ2-1|TRBV7-9|many
TGTGCCAGCAGCCCTTTGACGGGAGCTGACAATGAGCAGTTCTTC
CASSPLTGADNEQFF
>-|TRBJ2-5|TRBV7-2|many
TGTGCCAGCAGCTTGGGTGCAACCTCCGAAGAGACCCAGTACTTC
CASSLGATSEETQYF
>TRBD2|TRBJ2-2|TRBV29-1|-
TGCAGCGTGTTAGGCGGGGGTCACCGGGAGCTGTTTTTT
CSVLGGGHRELFF
>-|TRBJ1-5|TRBV9|-
TGTGCCAGCAGCCGCTTCAGTGGACCCTCTCGCAATCAGCCCCAGCATTTT
CASSRFSGPSRNQPQHF
>TRBD2|TRBJ2-1|TRBV7-8|medium-sized
TGTGCCAGCACCTCCCGGCTAGAGCGCGGGACTAGCGGGACTTACAATGAGCAGTTCTTC
CASTSRLERGTSGTYNEQFF
>-|TRBJ1-1|TRBV7-2|medium-sized
TGTGCCAGCAGCTTAGATGTGGGAGAGGGAACTGAAGCTTTCTTT
CASSLDVGEGTEAFF
>-|TRBJ2-5|TRBV21-1|-
TGTGCCAGCAGCAGTCTAGCGTTCCTTCAAGAGACCCAGTACTTC
CASSSLAFLQETQYF
>TRBD1|TRBJ1-1|TRBV15|-
TGTGCCACCAGCAGAGATCTGGACAGGCCCTCCCCTGGAATGAACACTGAAGCTTTCTTT
CATSRDLDRPSPGMNTEAFF
>-|TRBJ1-2|TRBV7-2|medium-sized
TGTGCCAGCAGCTTAAGCAGGCAGGTGGGCTATGGCTACACCTTC
CASSLSRQVGYGYTF
>TRBD1|TRBJ2-7|TRBV5-6|medium-sized
TGTGCCAGCAGCCGGACAGGGGATACCTACGAGCAGTACTTC
CASSRTGDTYEQYF
>TRBD1|TRBJ1-5|TRBV24-1|medium-sized
TGTGCCACCAGACCTTGGACAGGCCACAATCAGCCCCAGCATTTT
CATRPWTGHNQPQHF
>TRBD2|TRBJ2-7|TRBV28|-
TGTGCCAGCAGTTTTCTAGCGGGAGGTGGCCACGAGCAGTACTTC
CASSFLAGGGHEQYF
>-|TRBJ2-1|TRBV20-1|medium-sized
TGCAGTGCTAGGGGGACCGGGACTTCAAACAATGAGCAGTTCTTC
CSARGTGTSNNEQFF
>TRBD2|TRBJ2-1|TRBV5-6|-
TGTGCCAGCAGCCACGCCCGGACTAGCGGATACAATGAGCAGTTCTTC
CASSHARTSGYNEQFF
>TRBD1|TRBJ1-2|TRBV6-2/TRBV6-3|few
TGTGCCAGCAGGTCCTACGACAGGGAGGACTATGGCTACACCTTC
CASRSYDREDYGYTF
>-|TRBJ1-1|TRBV3-1|many
TGTGCCAGCAGCCTTCCAGGGTTCGGGGCTGAAGCTTTCTTT
CASSLPGFGAEAFF
>-|TRBJ2-5|TRBV7-9|medium-sized
TGTGCCAGCAGCTTAGTGGGTCCATACGTAGGGGAGACCCAGTACTTC
CASSLVGPYVGETQYF
>TRBD1|TRBJ2-3|TRBV5-1|many
TGCGCCAGCAGCGGGACGACAGGGGGGCGAACAGATACGCAGTATTTT
CASSGTTGGRTDTQYF
>-|TRBJ1-4|TRBV6-5|many
TGTGCCAGCAGTTACTCGAGCACAGCAACTAATGAAAAACTGTTTTTT
CASSYSSTATNEKLFF